Listed here is a single T cell receptor (beta chain). The sample comes from a study of T cell responses to AZD1222 COVID-19 vaccine. The CDR3 covers 11 residues. Trimming pared 5 bases from V and 2 bases from J, leaving 3 bases between. Repertoires were generated with immunoSEQ multiplex PCR, while TCRdb's copy carries only in-frame clones and drops some. This table has under 200,000 clones, approximately 92% appearing once. The V and J genes are TRBV12-3 or TRBV12-4 and TRBJ1-2; D is unclear. Sequenced here: peripheral blood, sampled on day 0 of AZD1222 vaccination. The receptor's source is an adult in good health. CDR3 nucleotide sequence: TGTGCCAGCAGTCAAAACTATGGCTACACCTTC. It codes for CASSQNYGYTF.